This passage covers 3 T cell receptor beta chains from one sample sequenced in a study of blood T cell repertoires in COVID-19. Sequenced by immunoSEQ multiplex PCR; TCRdb stores in-frame clones only, minus some. The sample lists approximately 100,000 clones, 70% to 85% seen once, with more than 9% in the top ten. The sequencing input was peripheral blood. These receptors all stem from a man aged 65 to 79 with acute or convalescent COVID-19.

The rearrangement links TRBV6-2 or TRBV6-3 to TRBJ2-3; 9 bases map to TRBD1. The CDR3 runs to 14 residues. Trimming took 5 bases from V and 4 from J; bases not matched to a gene: 4. Germline-derived CDR1 and CDR2 are MNHEY and SVGEGT. CDR3 amino acids: CASSPGTGSDTQYF. DNA of the CDR3: TGTGCCAGCAGTCCCGGGACAGGGTCAGATACGCAGTATTTT.

This clone has only one observation. The rearrangement links TRBV28 to TRBJ2-1, with D perhaps TRBD2 (5 bases). The CDR3 sequence is 16 residues long. The germline gives CDR1 MDHEN, CDR2 SYDVKM. V lost 3 bases and J 3 bases, leaving 15 bases between the germline ends. The CDR3 sequence: CASSFLGSVGYNEQFF. CDR3 in DNA: TGTGCCAGCAGTTTCTTGGGGAGTGTCGGCTACAATGAGCAGTTCTTC.

This chain links TRBV9 with TRBJ2-1, with 7 positions matching TRBD1. Germline V CDR1 and CDR2: SGDLS, YYNGEE. Losses at the gene ends were 0 bases for V and 2 bases for J; bases not matched to a gene: 5. CDR3 length: 16 residues. CDR3 residues: CASSVEAGGTYNEQFF. Here the CDR3 DNA reads TGTGCCAGCAGCGTAGAGGCAGGGGGTACCTACAATGAGCAGTTCTTC.